Below, 24 T cell receptor beta chains from the same sample are listed, as sequenced in a study of monozygotic twins with inflammatory bowel disease. Reanalyzing the 5' RACE reads, TCRdb keeps one entry per CDR3 protein, without DNA. This sample lists more than 110,000 distinct CDR3 sequences; its ten largest clones have roughly 1.2%. The sample comprised blood. These receptors were taken from a human donor with ulcerative colitis or Crohn's disease, or a healthy co-twin of an affected twin (not recorded which).

This rearrangement joins TRBV30 to TRBJ1-2; with no DNA, the TCRdb D assignment of TRBD1 cannot be verified. The CDR3 runs to 12 residues. CDR1 GTSNPN and CDR2 SVGIG come from the germline V gene (reference sequence). The CDR3 here is CAWSAGTGGYTF.

The chain links TRBV4-3 to TRBJ2-3; TCRdb reports TRBD1, a call that lacks DNA to check it against. CDR3 length: 15 amino acids. CDR1 LGHNA and CDR2 YSLEER come from the germline V gene. CDR3 residues: CASSHRRTQGNTQYF.

The CDR3 loop reads CASSSRGSTIYF. The chain links TRBV12-3 or TRBV12-4 to TRBJ1-3. CDR3 length: 12 residues.

The rearrangement uses TRBV6-1 and TRBJ2-1; the D call from TCRdb, TRBD2, cannot be confirmed without DNA. This CDR3 is built from 15 residues. Germline V gene data show CDR1 as MNHNS and CDR2 as SASEGT. The CDR3 protein is CASSPGLAVYNEQFF.

The chain joins TRBV10-3 to TRBJ1-2; TCRdb's D call of TRBD1 is untestable without DNA. There are 14 residues in the CDR3. The V gene's germline CDR1 is ENHRY and CDR2 SYGVKD. CDR3 protein: CAISEGTDSYGYTF.

V gene TRBV12-3 or TRBV12-4 combines with J gene TRBJ2-6. There are 14 residues in the CDR3. CDR3 protein: CASRMVSGANVLTF.

This chain connects TRBV6-1 to TRBJ1-2; lacking DNA, the TRBD1 call made by TCRdb goes unchecked. Germline V gene data show CDR1 as MNHNS and CDR2 as SASEGT. This CDR3 contains 14 residues. The CDR3 reads CASSEGQGYYGYTF.

The chain has TRBV7-3 and TRBJ2-2; TCRdb's D call of TRBD2 is untestable without DNA. Looked up from germline, CDR1 is SGHTA and CDR2 is FQGTGA. CDR3 size: 14 residues. The CDR3 region is CASSLGLAAGELFF. The whole variable domain, remainder taken from reference TRBV7-3 and TRBJ2-2, is GAGVSQTPSNKVTEKGKYVELRCDPISGHTALYWYRQSLGQGPEFLIYFQGTGAADDSGLPNDRFFAVRPEGSVSTLKIQRTERGDSAVYLCASSLGLAAGELFFGEGSRLTVL.

This chain uses TRBV2 with TRBJ2-1; TCRdb gives TRBD1 as the D gene, but with no DNA this cannot be confirmed. CDR3 length equals 14 residues. The germline gives CDR1 SNHLY, CDR2 FYNNEI. CDR3 residues: CASGQGRSYNEQFF.

This chain uses TRBV5-1 with TRBJ1-1; TCRdb lists TRBD1, though no DNA is available to test this call. CDR3 size: 14 residues. Germline lookup yields CDR1 SGHRS and CDR2 YFSETQ. The chain's CDR3 is CASSPTTGHTEAFF.

The rearrangement links TRBV3-1 to TRBJ2-5; TCRdb outputs TRBD2, but without DNA this stays unchecked. The CDR3 covers 13 residues. Germline V CDR1 and CDR2: LGHDT, YNNKEL (reference sequence). CDR3 amino acids: CASSSSGQETQYF.

The genes are TRBV11-2 and TRBJ2-1; checking the TCRdb D call of TRBD2 is not possible without DNA. The CDR3 runs to 15 residues. Germline V CDR1 and CDR2: SGHAT, FQNNGV. The CDR3 sequence is CASSQSSGSSYEQFF. Filled out from reference TRBV11-2 and TRBJ2-1, the complete variable domain reads EAGVAQSPRYKIIEKRQSVAFWCNPISGHATLYWYQQILGQGPKLLIQFQNNGVVDDSQLPKDRFSAERLKGVDSTLKIQPAKLEDSAVYLCASSQSSGSSYEQFFGPGTRLTVL.

This chain connects TRBV2 to TRBJ2-2. The CDR3 has 12 residues. The germline gives CDR1 SNHLY, CDR2 FYNNEI. CDR3 protein: CASGANTGELFF.

The rearrangement joins TRBV28 to TRBJ2-7; absent DNA, TCRdb's TRBD1 call cannot be checked. CDR1 is MDHEN, CDR2 SYDVKM, per germline. There are 14 residues in the CDR3. The CDR3 sequence: CASSLSGDSYEQYF.

The chain couples TRBV7-9 to TRBJ2-7; without DNA, the TCRdb call of TRBD2 cannot be checked. CDR1 is SEHNR, CDR2 FQNEAQ, per germline (reference sequence). The CDR3 runs 11 residues. CDR3 sequence: CASSRENEQYF.

The chain has TRBV6-5 and TRBJ1-3. The CDR3 totals 12 residues. Germline V lookup: CDR1 MNHEY, CDR2 SVGAGI. The CDR3 here is CASGSARNTIYF.

The CDR3 sequence: CASREGNTQYF. The V and J genes are TRBV19 and TRBJ2-3; TCRdb selects TRBD2, and the lack of DNA leaves this call unchecked. Germline CDR1 is LNHDA and CDR2 is SQIVND (reference sequence). The CDR3 extends over 11 amino acids. Full variable domain (missing parts from reference TRBV19 and TRBJ2-3): DGGITQSPKYLFRKEGQNVTLSCEQNLNHDAMYWYRQDPGQGLRLIYYSQIVNDFQKGDIAEGYSVSREKKESFPLTVTSAQKNPTAFYLCASREGNTQYFGPGTRLTVL.

The V gene is TRBV12-3 or TRBV12-4, the J gene TRBJ2-1; the TCRdb call, TRBD2, lacks DNA for checking. This CDR3 contains 16 residues. The CDR3 loop reads CASSLWGGREGNEQFF.

The rearrangement links TRBV9 to TRBJ2-1; there is no DNA to check the TCRdb D call of TRBD2. The V gene's germline CDR1 is SGDLS and CDR2 YYNGEE. The CDR3 has 14 amino acids. CDR3 protein: CASSLGGAGDEQFF.

The V gene is TRBV6-2 or TRBV6-3, the J gene TRBJ2-5; absent DNA, TCRdb's TRBD2 call cannot be checked. CDR1 MNHEY and CDR2 SVGEGT come from the germline V gene. This CDR3 region has 20 residues. CDR3 residues: CASITPAAGTSGRWMETQYF.

This chain uses TRBV6-1 with TRBJ1-2; TCRdb calls TRBD1, which cannot be checked without DNA. CDR3 length: 15 residues. Per the germline V gene, CDR1 is MNHNS and CDR2 is SASEGT. The CDR3 is CASTRTGSDGYGYTF.

This chain links TRBV6-2 or TRBV6-3 with TRBJ2-2; TCRdb's assignment of TRBD2 cannot be checked, as there is no DNA. Per germline, CDR1 MNHEY and CDR2 SVGEGT. CDR3 length equals 14 residues. This CDR3 reads CASRRDYSTGELFF.

This sequence joins TRBV4-1 and TRBJ1-4. The CDR3 contains 17 residues. CDR1 is MGHRA, CDR2 YSYEKL, per germline. The CDR3 is CASSQDLGTATNEKLFF.

This chain links TRBV20-1 with TRBJ1-1. CDR1 is DFQATT and CDR2 is SNEGSKA in the germline V gene (reference sequence). This CDR3 comprises 12 residues. The CDR3 loop is CSATIRSTEAFF.